This TCR beta chain was profiled in a study of T-cell memory formation after mild COVID-19. Overall study findings and caveats: CD8+ contracting clones occupied EMRA, while CD4+ ones occupied mainly CM and EM. Balance between CD4 and CD8 was seen in clones contracting day 15 to 85, and a CD4+ lean was seen in later expanders.

A note on this clonotype: Its antigen is still unknown.

After 5'RACE with constant-segment primers, TCR alpha and TCR beta cDNA libraries carrying sample barcodes and UMIs were obtained. TCRdb itself ran the 5' RACE reads through MiXCR, one entry per CDR3 protein. The data hold under 450,000 distinct CDR3 sequences, with around a fifth observed a single time. The CDR3 runs to 13 residues. The V end lost 1 base, the J end lost 4 bases, and 8 bases lay between the germline ends. Germline CDR1 reads LGHNA; CDR2 reads YSLEER. The receptor comes from a man aged 18 to 29 who had mild COVID-19 (a few samples of this study predate the infection). Cell type and time point are not known. V is TRBV4-3 and J is TRBJ2-7; D possibly matches TRBD1 or TRBD2 (5 bases each). The sequencing input was PBMCs or a T cell subset sorted from them (not recorded which). The CDR3 region is CASSQGDGYEQYF. CDR3 DNA sequence: TGCGCCAGCAGCCAAGGGGACGGGTACGAGCAGTACTTC.